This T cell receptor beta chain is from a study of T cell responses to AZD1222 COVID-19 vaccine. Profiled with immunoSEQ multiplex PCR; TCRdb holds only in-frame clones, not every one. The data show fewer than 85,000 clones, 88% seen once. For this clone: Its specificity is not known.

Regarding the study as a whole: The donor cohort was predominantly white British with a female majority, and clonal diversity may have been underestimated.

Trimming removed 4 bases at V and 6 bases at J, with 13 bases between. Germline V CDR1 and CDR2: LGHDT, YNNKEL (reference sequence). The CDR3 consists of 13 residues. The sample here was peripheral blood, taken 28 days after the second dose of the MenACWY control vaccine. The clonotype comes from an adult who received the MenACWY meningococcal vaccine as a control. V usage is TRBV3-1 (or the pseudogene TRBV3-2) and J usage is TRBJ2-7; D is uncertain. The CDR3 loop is CASSPRMEGEQYF. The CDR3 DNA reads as TGTGCCAGCAGCCCACGAATGGAAGGCGAGCAGTACTTC.